Sequencing of this T cell receptor (beta chain) was carried out in a study of cytomegalovirus exposure and HLA in healthy donors. Overall study results and limits: Among the sequence variants, a highly shared cluster was likely an artifact of sequencing.

PCR employed 60 Vbeta and 13 Jbeta primers. The repertoire was sequenced with immunoSEQ multiplex PCR; TCRdb's copy has only in-frame clones and lacks some. The sample has around 150,000 clones; 70% to 85% are singletons. CDR1 is SEHNR and CDR2 is FQNEAQ in the germline V gene (reference sequence). Trimming removed 3 bases at V and 3 bases at J, with 4 bases between. CDR3 length equals 12 residues. Notes on this clone: Its matching antigen is unknown.

The chain employs TRBV7-9 and TRBJ2-3; D remains unclear. Sequencing was performed on PBMCs. The TCR originated in a man aged 40-49 years in good health and CMV-seropositive. The CDR3 loop is CASSLSTDTQYF. In DNA form, the CDR3 reads TGTGCCAGCAGCTTGTCAACAGATACGCAGTATTTT.